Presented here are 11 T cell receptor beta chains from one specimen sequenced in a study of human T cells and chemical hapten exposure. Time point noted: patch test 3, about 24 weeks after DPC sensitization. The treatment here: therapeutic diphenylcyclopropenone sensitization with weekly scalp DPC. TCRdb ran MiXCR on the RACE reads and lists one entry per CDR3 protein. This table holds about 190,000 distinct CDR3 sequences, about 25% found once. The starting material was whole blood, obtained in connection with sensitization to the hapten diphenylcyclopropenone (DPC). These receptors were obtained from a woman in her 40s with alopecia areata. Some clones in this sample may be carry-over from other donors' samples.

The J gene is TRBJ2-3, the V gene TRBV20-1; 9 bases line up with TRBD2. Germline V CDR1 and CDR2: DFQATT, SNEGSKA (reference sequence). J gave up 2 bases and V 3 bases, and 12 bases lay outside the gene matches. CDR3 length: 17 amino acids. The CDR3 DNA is TGCAGTGCTAGTGACGCGGGAGGGCCAGGTTTCACAGATACGCAGTATTTT. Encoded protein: CSASDAGGPGFTDTQYF.

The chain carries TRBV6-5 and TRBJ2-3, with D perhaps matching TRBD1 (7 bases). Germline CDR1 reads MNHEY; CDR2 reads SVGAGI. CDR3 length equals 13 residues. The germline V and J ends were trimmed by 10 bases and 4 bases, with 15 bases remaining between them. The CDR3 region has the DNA TGTGCCATCGGACGCGGGACAGCAGATACGCAGTATTTT. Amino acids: CAIGRGTADTQYF.

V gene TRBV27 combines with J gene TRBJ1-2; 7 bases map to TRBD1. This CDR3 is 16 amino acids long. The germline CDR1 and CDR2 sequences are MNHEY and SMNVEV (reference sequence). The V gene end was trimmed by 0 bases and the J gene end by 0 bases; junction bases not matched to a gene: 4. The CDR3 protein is CASSLSWTGANYGYTF. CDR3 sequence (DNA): TGTGCCAGCAGTTTATCGTGGACAGGAGCTAACTATGGCTACACCTTC.

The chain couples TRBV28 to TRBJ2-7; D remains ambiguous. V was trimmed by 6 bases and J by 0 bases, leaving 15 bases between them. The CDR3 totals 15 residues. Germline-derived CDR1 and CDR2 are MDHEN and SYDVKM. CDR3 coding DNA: TGTGCCAGCAGGAAACCTCTCTTGAGCTCCTACGAGCAGTACTTC. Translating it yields CASRKPLLSSYEQYF.

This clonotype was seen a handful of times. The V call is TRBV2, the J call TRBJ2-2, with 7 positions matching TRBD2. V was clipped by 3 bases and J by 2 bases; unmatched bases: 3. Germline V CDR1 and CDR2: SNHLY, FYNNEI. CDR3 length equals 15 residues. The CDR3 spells CASSEWDYNTGELFF. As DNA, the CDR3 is TGTGCCAGCAGTGAGTGGGACTATAACACCGGGGAGCTGTTTTTT.

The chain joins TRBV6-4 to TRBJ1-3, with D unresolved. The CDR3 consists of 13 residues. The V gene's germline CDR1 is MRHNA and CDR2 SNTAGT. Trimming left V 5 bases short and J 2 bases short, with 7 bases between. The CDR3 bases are TGTGCCAGCAGTCCGGACGCTGGAAACACCATATATTTT. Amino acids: CASSPDAGNTIYF.

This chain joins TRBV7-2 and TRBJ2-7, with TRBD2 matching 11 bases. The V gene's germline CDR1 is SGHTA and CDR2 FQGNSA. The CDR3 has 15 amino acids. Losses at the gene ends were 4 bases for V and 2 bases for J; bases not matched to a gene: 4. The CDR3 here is CASSSTSGSAYEQYF. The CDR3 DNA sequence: TGTGCCAGCAGCTCTACTAGCGGGAGTGCCTACGAGCAGTACTTC.

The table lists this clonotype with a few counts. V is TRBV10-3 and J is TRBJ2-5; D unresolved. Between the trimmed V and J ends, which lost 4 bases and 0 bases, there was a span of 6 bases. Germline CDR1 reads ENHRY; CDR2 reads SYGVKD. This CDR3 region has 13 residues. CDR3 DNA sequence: TGTGCCATCAGTGGGGCAGACCAAGAGACCCAGTACTTC. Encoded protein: CAISGADQETQYF.

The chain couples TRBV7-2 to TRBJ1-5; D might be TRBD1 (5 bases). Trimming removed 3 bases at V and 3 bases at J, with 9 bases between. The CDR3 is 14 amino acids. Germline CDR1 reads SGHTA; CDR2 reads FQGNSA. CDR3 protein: CASSLQGVNQPQHF. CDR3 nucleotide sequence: TGTGCCAGCAGCTTGCAGGGAGTCAATCAGCCCCAGCATTTT.

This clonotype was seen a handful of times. This CDR3 reads CASSLQADTQYF. CDR3 bases: TGTGCCAGCAGCTTACAGGCAGATACGCAGTATTTT. The chain joins TRBV7-9 to TRBJ2-3; D not resolved. The CDR3 is 12 amino acids. Trimming took off 2 bases at V and 4 bases at J, with 4 bases between the two ends. The germline V gene encodes CDR1 SEHNR and CDR2 FQNEAQ (reference sequence).

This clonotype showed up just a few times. CDR3 region: CSAPRYSNQPQHF. CDR3 sequence (DNA): TGCAGTGCCCCTAGATATAGCAATCAGCCCCAGCATTTT. The chain is built from TRBV20-1 and TRBJ1-5, with D unclear. Trimming took off 6 bases at V and 0 bases at J, with 9 bases between the two ends. The CDR3 is 13 amino acids. CDR1 is DFQATT, CDR2 SNEGSKA, per germline (reference sequence).